The subject of this entry is one TCR beta chain. This sample stems from a study of blood T cell repertoires in COVID-19. CDR3 length: 18 residues. Trimming removed 3 bases at V and 0 bases at J, with 18 bases between. Germline CDR1 and CDR2: MDHEN and SYDVKM. Here immunoSEQ multiplex PCR was the method, and the copy in TCRdb shows in-frame clones only, minus some. The sample yields some 240,000 clones, 80% to 90% seen once. Sequenced input: peripheral blood. The chain recombines TRBV28 with TRBJ1-3; possibly TRBD1 for D (5 bases). The clonotype was recovered from a woman aged 40-49 years who had recovered from COVID-19. CDR3 sequence: CASSFALLGGGSGNTIYF. The DNA of the CDR3 is TGTGCCAGCAGTTTTGCTTTATTAGGCGGGGGCTCTGGAAACACCATATATTTT.